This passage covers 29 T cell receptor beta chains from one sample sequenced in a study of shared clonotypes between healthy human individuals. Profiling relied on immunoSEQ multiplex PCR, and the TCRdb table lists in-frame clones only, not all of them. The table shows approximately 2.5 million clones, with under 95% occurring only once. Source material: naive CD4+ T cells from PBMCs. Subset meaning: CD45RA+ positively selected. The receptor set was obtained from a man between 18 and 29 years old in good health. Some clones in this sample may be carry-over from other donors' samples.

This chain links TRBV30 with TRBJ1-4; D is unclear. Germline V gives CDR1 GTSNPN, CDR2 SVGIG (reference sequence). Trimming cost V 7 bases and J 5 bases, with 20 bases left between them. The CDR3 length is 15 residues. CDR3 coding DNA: TGTGCCTCTAGGAAACGAGGACCCTCCAATGAAAAACTGTTTTTT. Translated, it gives CASRKRGPSNEKLFF.

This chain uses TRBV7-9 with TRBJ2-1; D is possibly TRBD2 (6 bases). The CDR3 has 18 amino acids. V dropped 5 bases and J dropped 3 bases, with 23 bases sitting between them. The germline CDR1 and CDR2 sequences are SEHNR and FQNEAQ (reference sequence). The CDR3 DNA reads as TGTGCCAGCAGCCTTACCGGGTCCCCAGGGACTGTCTACAATGAGCAGTTCTTC. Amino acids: CASSLTGSPGTVYNEQFF.

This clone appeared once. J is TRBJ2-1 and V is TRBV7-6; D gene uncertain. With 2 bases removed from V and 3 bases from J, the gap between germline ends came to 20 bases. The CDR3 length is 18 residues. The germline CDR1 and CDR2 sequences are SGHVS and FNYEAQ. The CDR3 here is CASSLIPSQSAFYNEQFF. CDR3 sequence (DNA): TGTGCCAGCAGCTTAATCCCCTCCCAATCAGCTTTCTACAATGAGCAGTTCTTC.

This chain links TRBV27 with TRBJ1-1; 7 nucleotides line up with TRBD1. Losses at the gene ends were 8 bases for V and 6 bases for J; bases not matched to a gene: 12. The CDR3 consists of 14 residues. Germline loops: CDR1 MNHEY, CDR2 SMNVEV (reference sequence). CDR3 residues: CASVGRGRFAEAFF. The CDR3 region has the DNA TGTGCCAGCGTGGGAAGGGGGCGCTTCGCTGAAGCTTTCTTT.

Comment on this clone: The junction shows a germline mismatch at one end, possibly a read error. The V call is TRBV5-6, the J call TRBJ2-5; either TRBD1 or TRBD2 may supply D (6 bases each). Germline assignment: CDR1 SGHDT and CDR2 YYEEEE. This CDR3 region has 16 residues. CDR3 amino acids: CASGLYGGPSEETQYF. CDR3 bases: TGTGCCAGCGGCTTGTATGGGGGGCCCAGCGAAGAGACCCAGTACTTC.

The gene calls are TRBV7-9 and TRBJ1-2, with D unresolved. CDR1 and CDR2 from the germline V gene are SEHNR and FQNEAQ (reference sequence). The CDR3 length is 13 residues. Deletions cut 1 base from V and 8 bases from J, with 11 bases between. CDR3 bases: TGTGCCAGCAGCTTAGAAATCCCAGCCGGCTACACCTTC. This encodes CASSLEIPAGYTF.

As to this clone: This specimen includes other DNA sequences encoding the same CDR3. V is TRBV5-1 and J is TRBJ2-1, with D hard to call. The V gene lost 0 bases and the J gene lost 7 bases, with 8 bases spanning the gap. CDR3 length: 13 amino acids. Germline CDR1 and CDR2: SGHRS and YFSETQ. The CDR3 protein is CASSLVGVNEQFF. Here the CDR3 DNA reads TGCGCCAGCAGCTTGGTTGGGGTTAATGAGCAGTTCTTC.

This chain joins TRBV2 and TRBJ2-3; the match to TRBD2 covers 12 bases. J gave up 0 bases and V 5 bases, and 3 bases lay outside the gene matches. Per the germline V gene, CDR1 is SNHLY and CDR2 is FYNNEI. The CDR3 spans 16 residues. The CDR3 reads CASSSGTSGSTDTQYF. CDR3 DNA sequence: TGTGCCAGCAGTTCCGGGACTAGCGGGAGCACAGATACGCAGTATTTT. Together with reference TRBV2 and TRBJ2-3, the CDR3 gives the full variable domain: EPEVTQTPSHQVTQMGQEVILRCVPISNHLYFYWYRQILGQKVEFLVSFYNNEISEKSEIFDDQFSVERPDGSNFTLKIRSTKLEDSAMYFCASSSGTSGSTDTQYFGPGTRLTVL.

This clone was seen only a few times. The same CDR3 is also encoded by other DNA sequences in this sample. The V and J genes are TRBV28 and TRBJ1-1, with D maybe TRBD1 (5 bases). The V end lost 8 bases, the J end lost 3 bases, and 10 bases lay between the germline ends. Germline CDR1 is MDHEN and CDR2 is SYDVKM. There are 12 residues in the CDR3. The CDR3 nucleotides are TGTGCCAGCGCTGGGGGTTACACTGAAGCTTTCTTT. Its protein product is CASAGGYTEAFF.

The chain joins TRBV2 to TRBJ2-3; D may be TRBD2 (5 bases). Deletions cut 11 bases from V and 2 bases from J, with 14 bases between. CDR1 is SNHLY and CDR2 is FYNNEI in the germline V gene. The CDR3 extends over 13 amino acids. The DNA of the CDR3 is TGTGCCGCATCAGGACTCAACACAGATACGCAGTATTTT. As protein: CAASGLNTDTQYF.

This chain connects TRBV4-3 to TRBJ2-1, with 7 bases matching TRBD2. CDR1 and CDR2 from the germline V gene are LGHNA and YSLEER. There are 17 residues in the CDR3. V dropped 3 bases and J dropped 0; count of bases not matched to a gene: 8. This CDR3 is CASSQDLTSASYNEQFF. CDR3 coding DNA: TGCGCCAGCAGCCAGGACCTTACTAGCGCCTCCTACAATGAGCAGTTCTTC.

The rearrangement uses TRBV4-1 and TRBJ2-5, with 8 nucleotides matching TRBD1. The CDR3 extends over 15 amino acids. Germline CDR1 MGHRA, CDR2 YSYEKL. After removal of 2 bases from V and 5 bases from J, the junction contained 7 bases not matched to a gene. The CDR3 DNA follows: TGCGCCAGCAGCCAACCGGACAGGGATGTGGAGACCCAGTACTTC. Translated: CASSQPDRDVETQYF.

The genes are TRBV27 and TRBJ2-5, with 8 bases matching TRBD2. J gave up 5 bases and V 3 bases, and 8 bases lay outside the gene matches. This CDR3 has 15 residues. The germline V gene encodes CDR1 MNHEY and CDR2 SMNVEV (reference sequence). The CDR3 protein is CASSFRSGSGETQYF. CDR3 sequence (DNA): TGTGCCAGCAGTTTTAGAAGCGGGAGTGGCGAGACCCAGTACTTC.

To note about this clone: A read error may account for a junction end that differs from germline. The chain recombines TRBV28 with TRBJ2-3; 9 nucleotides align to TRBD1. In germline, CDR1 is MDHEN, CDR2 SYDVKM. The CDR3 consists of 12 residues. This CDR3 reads CASSLVGQGMHF. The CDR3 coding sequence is TGTGCCAGCAGTTTAGTCGGACAGGGGATGCATTTT.

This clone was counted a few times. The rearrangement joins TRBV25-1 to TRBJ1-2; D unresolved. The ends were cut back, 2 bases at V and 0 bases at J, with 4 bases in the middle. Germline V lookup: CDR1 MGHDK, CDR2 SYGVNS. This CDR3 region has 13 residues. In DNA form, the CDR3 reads TGTGCCAGCAGTGAACGAGCTAACTATGGCTACACCTTC. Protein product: CASSERANYGYTF.

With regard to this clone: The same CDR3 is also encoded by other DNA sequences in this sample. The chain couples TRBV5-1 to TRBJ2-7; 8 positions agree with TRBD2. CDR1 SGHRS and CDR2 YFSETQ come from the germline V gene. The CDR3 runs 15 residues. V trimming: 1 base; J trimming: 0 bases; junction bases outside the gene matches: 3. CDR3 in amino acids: CASSLTSGNSYEQYF. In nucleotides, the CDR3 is TGCGCCAGCAGCTTGACTAGCGGAAACTCCTACGAGCAGTACTTC.

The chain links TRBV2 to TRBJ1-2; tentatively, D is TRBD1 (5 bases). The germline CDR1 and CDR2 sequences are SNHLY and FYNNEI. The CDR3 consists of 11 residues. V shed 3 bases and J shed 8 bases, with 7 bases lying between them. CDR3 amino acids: CASSDRVGYTF. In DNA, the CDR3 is TGTGCCAGCAGTGACAGGGTAGGCTACACCTTC.

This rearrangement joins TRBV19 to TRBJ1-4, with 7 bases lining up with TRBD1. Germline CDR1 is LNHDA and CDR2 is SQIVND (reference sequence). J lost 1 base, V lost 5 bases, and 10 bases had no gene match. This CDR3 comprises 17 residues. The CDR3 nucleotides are TGTGCCAGTAGTCTGTCGGGACAGCGACTAACTAATGAAAAACTGTTTTTT. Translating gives CASSLSGQRLTNEKLFF.

This chain's CDR3 is CASAGFSQETQYF. DNA for the CDR3: TGTGCCAGCGCGGGTTTTTCCCAAGAGACCCAGTACTTC. This chain joins TRBV5-4 and TRBJ2-5, with D maybe TRBD2 (5 bases). The CDR3 runs 13 residues. V lost 7 bases and J lost 1, with 11 bases in between. Germline V gives CDR1 SGHNT, CDR2 YYREEE (reference sequence). The full variable domain, in which reference TRBV5-4 and TRBJ2-5 provide the parts outside the CDR3, is ETGVTQSPTHLIKTRGQQVTLRCSSQSGHNTVSWYQQALGQGPQFIFQYYREEENGRGNFPPRFSGLQFPNYSSELNVNALELDDSALYLCASAGFSQETQYFGPGTRLLVL.

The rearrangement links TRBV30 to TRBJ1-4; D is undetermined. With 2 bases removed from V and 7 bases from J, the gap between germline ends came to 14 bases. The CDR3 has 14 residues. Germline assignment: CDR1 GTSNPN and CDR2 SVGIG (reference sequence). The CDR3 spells CAWSPTDRGEKLFF. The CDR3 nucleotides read TGTGCCTGGAGTCCTACTGACCGGGGTGAAAAACTGTTTTTT.

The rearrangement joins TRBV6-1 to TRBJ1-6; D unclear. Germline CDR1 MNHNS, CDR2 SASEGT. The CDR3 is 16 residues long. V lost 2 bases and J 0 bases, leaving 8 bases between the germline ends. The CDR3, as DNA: TGTGCCAGCAGTGAAAACGGTCTCTCCTATAATTCACCCCTCCACTTT. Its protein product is CASSENGLSYNSPLHF.

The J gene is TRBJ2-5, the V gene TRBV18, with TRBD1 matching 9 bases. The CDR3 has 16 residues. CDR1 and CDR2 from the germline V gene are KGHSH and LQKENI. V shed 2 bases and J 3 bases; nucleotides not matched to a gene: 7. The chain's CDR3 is CASSPGMGQGEETQYF. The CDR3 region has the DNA TGTGCCAGCTCACCAGGGATGGGACAGGGCGAAGAGACCCAGTACTTC.

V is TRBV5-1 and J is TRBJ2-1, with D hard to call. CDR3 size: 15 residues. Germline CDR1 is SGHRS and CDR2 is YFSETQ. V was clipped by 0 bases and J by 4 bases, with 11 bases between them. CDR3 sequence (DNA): TGCGCCAGCAGCTTGGACCCTTCGAAGTACAATGAGCAGTTCTTC. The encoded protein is CASSLDPSKYNEQFF.

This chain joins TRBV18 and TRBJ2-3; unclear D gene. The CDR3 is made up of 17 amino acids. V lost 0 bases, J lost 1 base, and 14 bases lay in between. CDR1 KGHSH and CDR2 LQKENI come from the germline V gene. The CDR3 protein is CASSPPVNRYGTDTQYF. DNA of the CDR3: TGTGCCAGCTCACCACCGGTTAATAGATACGGCACAGATACGCAGTATTTT.

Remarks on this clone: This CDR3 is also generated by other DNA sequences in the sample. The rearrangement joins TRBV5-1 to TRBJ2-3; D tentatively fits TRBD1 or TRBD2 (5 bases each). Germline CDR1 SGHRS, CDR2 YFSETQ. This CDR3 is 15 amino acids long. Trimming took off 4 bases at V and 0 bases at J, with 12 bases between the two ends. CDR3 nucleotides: TGCGCCAGCAGCCTGGGGCGCGGGAGCACAGATACGCAGTATTTT. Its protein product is CASSLGRGSTDTQYF.

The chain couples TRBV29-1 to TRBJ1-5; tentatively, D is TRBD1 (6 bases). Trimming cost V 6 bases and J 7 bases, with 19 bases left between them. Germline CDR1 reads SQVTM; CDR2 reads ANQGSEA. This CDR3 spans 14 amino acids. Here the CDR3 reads CSVATSLGGQPQHF. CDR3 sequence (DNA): TGCAGCGTAGCTACTTCGTTAGGGGGACAGCCCCAGCATTTT.

CDR3 DNA sequence: TGTGCCAGCAGACCGACAGGGATCCGTAACACCATATATTTT. It specifies CASRPTGIRNTIYF. V and J are TRBV6-5 and TRBJ1-3; 7 nucleotides match TRBD1. From germline, CDR1 is MNHEY and CDR2 SVGAGI. V shed 6 bases, J shed 7 bases, and the junction held 9 bases outside the gene matches. The CDR3 contains 14 residues.

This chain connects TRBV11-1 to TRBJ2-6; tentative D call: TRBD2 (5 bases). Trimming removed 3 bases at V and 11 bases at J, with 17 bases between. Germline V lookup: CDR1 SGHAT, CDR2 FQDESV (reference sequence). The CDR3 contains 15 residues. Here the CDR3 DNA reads TGTGCCAGCAGCTTGCGGGCGCTTCGTCCCCACGTCCTGACTTTC. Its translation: CASSLRALRPHVLTF.

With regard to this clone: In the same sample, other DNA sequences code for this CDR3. The CDR3 sequence is CASSPGVMNTEAFF. CDR3 coding DNA: TGTGCCAGCTCACCAGGGGTAATGAACACTGAAGCTTTCTTT. The rearrangement links TRBV18 to TRBJ1-1; D not certain. Germline V gene lookup returns CDR1 KGHSH and CDR2 LQKENI. V dropped 2 bases and J dropped 0 bases, with 7 bases sitting between them. The CDR3 contains 14 residues.